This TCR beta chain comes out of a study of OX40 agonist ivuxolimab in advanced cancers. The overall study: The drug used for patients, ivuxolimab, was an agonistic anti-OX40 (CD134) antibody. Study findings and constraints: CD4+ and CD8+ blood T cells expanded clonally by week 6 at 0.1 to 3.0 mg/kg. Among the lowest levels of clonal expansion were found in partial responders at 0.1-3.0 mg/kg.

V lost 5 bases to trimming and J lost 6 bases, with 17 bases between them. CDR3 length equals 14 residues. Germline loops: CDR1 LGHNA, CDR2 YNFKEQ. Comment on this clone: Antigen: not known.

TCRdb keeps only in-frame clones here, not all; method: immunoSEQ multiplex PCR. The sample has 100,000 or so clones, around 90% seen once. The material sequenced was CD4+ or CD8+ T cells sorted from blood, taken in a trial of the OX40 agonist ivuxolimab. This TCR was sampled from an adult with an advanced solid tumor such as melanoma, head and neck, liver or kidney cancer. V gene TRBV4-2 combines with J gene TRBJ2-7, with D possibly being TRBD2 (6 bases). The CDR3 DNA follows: TGTGCCAGCAGCTTGATGGCGGGAATAGGCGAGCAGTACTTC. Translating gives CASSLMAGIGEQYF.